These T cell receptor beta chains were read from a single sample in a study of blood T cell repertoires in COVID-19. Assay: immunoSEQ multiplex PCR; the TCRdb copy retains only in-frame clones and omits some. The repertoire holds about 230,000 clones, with less than 90% as singletons. Sequencing was carried out using peripheral blood. These receptor sequences come from a woman between 70 and 85 years old with active or convalescent COVID-19. Each CDR3 is given with its conserved first and last residue. The D gene is left open where the match is weak. Clone sizes are given selectively: once, few, many, or a class where the clone is expanded.

cdr3_length | clone_size | d_call | j_call | v_call | cdr3_nt | cdr3_aa
15 | NA | TRBD2 | TRBJ2-7 | TRBV13 | TGTGCCAGCAGCTTATCGGGACTAGCGGGGTACGAGCAGTACTTC | CASSLSGLAGYEQYF
13 | NA | NA | TRBJ1-1 | TRBV6-5 | TGTGCCAGCGGGATGGGAGGGGACACTGAAGCTTTCTTT | CASGMGGDTEAFF
13 | NA | TRBD1 | TRBJ1-5 | TRBV6-5 | TGTGCCAGCAGTAGGGACAGTTATCAGCCCCAGCATTTT | CASSRDSYQPQHF
16 | NA | TRBD2 | TRBJ2-3 | TRBV27 | TGTGCCAGCAGGCAGCTAGCGGGGGGGATCACAGATACGCAGTATTTT | CASRQLAGGITDTQYF
15 | NA | TRBD2 | TRBJ2-3 | TRBV7-9 | TGTGCCAGCAGCTTAGATGGCGGGGGATCGGATACGCAGTATTTT | CASSLDGGGSDTQYF
13 | NA | TRBD1 | TRBJ1-2 | TRBV6-6 | TGTGCCAGCAGTCACGACAGGGGTTATGGCTACACCTTC | CASSHDRGYGYTF
14 | NA | NA | TRBJ1-6 | TRBV4-2 | TGTGCCAGCAGCCTAACAGGGTTGGGTTCACCCCTCCACTTT | CASSLTGLGSPLHF
14 | NA | TRBD2 | TRBJ2-1 | TRBV3-1/TRBV3-2 | TGTGCCAGCAGCCAAGGGCTAGCGGTCAATGAGCAGTTCTTC | CASSQGLAVNEQFF
15 | NA | TRBD1 | TRBJ1-2 | TRBV5-1 | TGCGCCAGCACAGTGACAGGGGGCATGAACTATGGCTACACCTTC | CASTVTGGMNYGYTF
14 | once | TRBD1 | TRBJ2-7 | TRBV5-1 | TGCGCCAGCAGCATAGCCGGGACAGCCTACGAGCAGTACTTC | CASSIAGTAYEQYF
14 | NA | TRBD1 | TRBJ2-5 | TRBV3-1/TRBV3-2 | TGTGCCAGCAGCCAACACGGACAGGGGGAGACCCAGTACTTC | CASSQHGQGETQYF
16 | NA | NA | TRBJ2-2 | TRBV9 | TGTGCCAGCAGCGTACGAGGTGATCCGAACACCGGGGAGCTGTTTTTT | CASSVRGDPNTGELFF
15 | NA | NA | TRBJ1-4 | TRBV18 | TGTGCCAGCTCACCGCCGCCCAGGGTGGGGGAAAAACTGTTTTTT | CASSPPPRVGEKLFF
10 | few | NA | TRBJ2-7 | TRBV20-1 | TGCAGTGCTATGGCCAACGTGCAGTACTTC | CSAMANVQYF
14 | NA | NA | TRBJ2-5 | TRBV5-1 | TGCGCCAGCAGCTACAACCCTGACCAAGAGACCCAGTACTTC | CASSYNPDQETQYF
13 | NA | NA | TRBJ2-7 | TRBV7-9 | TGTGCCAGCAGCCCCCCCTCTTCCTACGAGCAGTACTTC | CASSPPSSYEQYF
15 | NA | NA | TRBJ2-5 | TRBV6-2/TRBV6-3 | TGTGCCAGCAGTTCCCGACAGCTCGTCCAAGAGACCCAGTACTTC | CASSSRQLVQETQYF
15 | NA | TRBD2 | TRBJ2-5 | TRBV5-1 | TGCGCCAGCAGCTTGTCACTAGCGGGACAAGAGACCCAGTACTTC | CASSLSLAGQETQYF
14 | NA | NA | TRBJ1-1 | TRBV7-2 | TGTGCCAGCAGCTCTCTGGGGGGGGACACTGAAGCTTTCTTT | CASSSLGGDTEAFF
18 | NA | NA | TRBJ1-2 | TRBV28 | TGTGCCAGCAGTTTTATATATGGGGAGGGGACGGCGGAGTTCGGCTACACCTTC | CASSFIYGEGTAEFGYTF
19 | NA | TRBD1 | TRBJ2-6 | TRBV30 | TGTGCCTGGAGGCGGGCAGACATCACAGGGGGCACAGGGGCCAACGTCCTGACTTTC | CAWRRADITGGTGANVLTF
15 | NA | TRBD1 | TRBJ1-2 | TRBV6-2/TRBV6-3 | TGTGCCAGCAGTTGGGACAGCGCTACTAACTATGGCTACACCTTC | CASSWDSATNYGYTF
16 | NA | TRBD1 | TRBJ1-3 | TRBV23-1 | TGCGCCAGCAGTCAATACTCGGACAGGGAGAAGGACACCATATATTTT | CASSQYSDREKDTIYF
17 | NA | NA | TRBJ2-1 | TRBV9 | TGTGCCAGCAGCGTATCGGTAGCGGCGAGCTCCTACAATGAGCAGTTCTTC | CASSVSVAASSYNEQFF
13 | once | NA | TRBJ1-2 | TRBV12-3/TRBV12-4 | TGTGCCAGCAGTGTACTACAGGGCTATGGCTACACCTTC | CASSVLQGYGYTF
11 | once | NA | TRBJ1-4 | TRBV20-1 | TGCAGTGCTAGTTTAAATGAAAAACTGTTTTTT | CSASLNEKLFF
16 | few | TRBD1 | TRBJ2-6 | TRBV18 | TGTGCCAGCTCACCAACAGGGGGCGGTGGGGCCAACGTCCTGACTTTC | CASSPTGGGGANVLTF
17 | few | TRBD1 | TRBJ2-2 | TRBV5-1 | TGCGCCAGCAGCCTGCGAACTGGGACAGGGAACACCGGGGAGCTGTTTTTT | CASSLRTGTGNTGELFF
11 | NA | TRBD2 | TRBJ2-7 | TRBV20-1 | TGCAGTGCGACTAGCGGCCACGAGCAGTACTTC | CSATSGHEQYF
14 | NA | TRBD2 | TRBJ2-1 | TRBV2 | TGTGCCAGCAGACCGCGGGAGGGCTACAATGAGCAGTTCTTC | CASRPREGYNEQFF
15 | NA | TRBD1 | TRBJ1-2 | TRBV5-1 | TGCGCCAGCAGCGCACTCGTACAGGGGGCTCATGGCTACACCTTC | CASSALVQGAHGYTF
17 | NA | NA | TRBJ2-4 | TRBV4-3 | TGCGCCAGCAGCCAAGATACGCCCAGCGGGGCCAAAAACATTCAGTACTTC | CASSQDTPSGAKNIQYF
13 | NA | NA | TRBJ2-3 | TRBV19 | TGTGCCAGTAGTATTACTACTAGCCGCGCCAAGTATTTT | CASSITTSRAKYF
13 | once | NA | TRBJ1-2 | TRBV16 | TGTGCCAGCAGCCCCTGGACAGCCTATGGCTACACCTTC | CASSPWTAYGYTF
11 | NA | NA | TRBJ1-2 | TRBV20-1 | TGCAGTGCCACAGGAGCGCCCGGCTACACCTTC | CSATGAPGYTF